Listed below are T cell receptor beta chains from one sample, sequenced in a study of cytomegalovirus exposure and HLA in healthy donors. This table comes from immunoSEQ multiplex PCR, and its TCRdb copy is limited to in-frame clones, with some not included. The sample has approximately 100,000 clones; around 79% are singletons. Material for sequencing was PBMCs. The receptors here all came from a male donor in good health and CMV-seropositive. Both conserved end residues are part of each CDR3. The D gene is left open where the match is weak. Not all rows give a size; the values are once, few, many and, for expanded clones, a class.

J | D | V | size | DNA | CDR3
TRBJ1-1 | TRBD1 | TRBV11-2 | - | TGTGCCAGCAGCTTAGTCCCCAGGGGGCAATATCGGAACACTGAAGCTTTCTTT | CASSLVPRGQYRNTEAFF
TRBJ1-6 | - | TRBV4-3 | - | TGCGCCAGCAGCCAAGATACGGAGTATAATTCACCCCTCCACTTT | CASSQDTEYNSPLHF
TRBJ1-1 | - | TRBV11-3 | - | TGTGCCAGCAAAGGAGGGTACACTGAAGCTTTCTTT | CASKGGYTEAFF
TRBJ2-1 | TRBD2 | TRBV9 | - | TGTGCCAGCAGCCCCCTCCTAGCGGGGCTATACAATGAGCAGTTCTTC | CASSPLLAGLYNEQFF
TRBJ2-7 | - | TRBV29-1 | once | TGCAGCGTTGGGCATCTCTCCTACGAGCAGTACTTC | CSVGHLSYEQYF
TRBJ1-2 | TRBD1 | TRBV11-3 | once | TGTGCCAGCAGCCTCGACAGGGGGAGGGGTGGCTACACCTTC | CASSLDRGRGGYTF
TRBJ1-4 | - | TRBV5-1 | - | TGCGCCAGCAGCTTGGATGGCTTCGCCGAAAAACTGTTTTTT | CASSLDGFAEKLFF
TRBJ1-1 | - | TRBV5-1 | - | TGCGCCAGCAGCACGTTCGACAGCGACGGTGAAGCTTTCTTT | CASSTFDSDGEAFF
TRBJ1-1 | - | TRBV29-1 | once | TGCAGCGTCCAAAGACCGGGCACTGAAGCTTTCTTT | CSVQRPGTEAFF
TRBJ2-5 | - | TRBV5-1 | - | TGCGCCAGCAGCTTGGTGGGGCGGAAAGAAGAGACCCAGTACTTC | CASSLVGRKEETQYF
TRBJ1-1 | TRBD1 | TRBV18 | - | TGTGCCAGCTCCGGAGGGGGCGCGAACACTGAAGCTTTCTTT | CASSGGGANTEAFF
TRBJ1-1 | - | TRBV29-1 | - | TGCAGCGTCGGGACTGGCAGGGACGCTGAAGCTTTCTTT | CSVGTGRDAEAFF
TRBJ1-4 | - | TRBV7-9 | - | TGTGCCAGCAGCTTATCTCGCGATAATGAAAAACTGTTTTTT | CASSLSRDNEKLFF
TRBJ1-3 | - | TRBV5-6 | - | TGTGCCAGCAGCTTGAACCCCCTCGGGGGGTCAGGAAACACCATATATTTT | CASSLNPLGGSGNTIYF
TRBJ2-7 | TRBD1 | TRBV2 | - | TGTGCCAGCCTCCAGGGACAGAACAGTTACGAGCAGTACTTC | CASLQGQNSYEQYF
TRBJ2-3 | TRBD2 | TRBV7-9 | - | TGTGCCAGCAGCTCCGGCGAAGGGGAGGGAGTTGCAGATACGCAGTATTTT | CASSSGEGEGVADTQYF
TRBJ1-4 | - | TRBV5-4 | few | TGTGCCAGCAGCCCAGGGACATCAAAAGAAAAACTGTTTTTT | CASSPGTSKEKLFF
TRBJ2-7 | - | TRBV5-1 | few | TGCGCCAGCAGCCTCCAGACATCGCTTACCTACGAGCAGTACTTC | CASSLQTSLTYEQYF
TRBJ1-5 | TRBD1 | TRBV10-3 | - | TGTGCCATCAGTCCTACAGACAGGGCCAATCAGCCCCAGCATTTT | CAISPTDRANQPQHF
TRBJ2-1 | TRBD1 | TRBV7-3 | - | TGTGCCAGCAGTTTGTTCCCGGGACAGGGCCACAATGAGCAGTTCTTC | CASSLFPGQGHNEQFF
TRBJ2-3 | - | TRBV10-3 | - | TGTGCCATCAGTGCGAGACAGCCCACAGATACGCAGTATTTT | CAISARQPTDTQYF
TRBJ2-2 | - | TRBV6-5 | - | TGTGCCAGCAGTTACTCTGGGGCCTCGAACACCGGGGAGCTGTTTTTT | CASSYSGASNTGELFF
TRBJ1-1 | - | TRBV6-6 | - | TGTGCCAGCAGTTACCCGAGTTGGACAGTCAACACTGAAGCTTTCTTT | CASSYPSWTVNTEAFF
TRBJ1-5 | TRBD1 | TRBV28 | - | TGTGCCAGCAGTTCCGGTCAGGGGGCTCAGCCCCAGCATTTT | CASSSGQGAQPQHF
TRBJ1-6 | - | TRBV5-8 | few | TGTGCCAGCACCCGGGGGGCAGGTTCACCCCTCCACTTT | CASTRGAGSPLHF
TRBJ2-1 | TRBD2 | TRBV19 | - | TGTGCCAGTAGTAAAGGACTAGCGGGGGGCAGGGGCAATGAGCAGTTCTTC | CASSKGLAGGRGNEQFF
TRBJ1-3 | TRBD1 | TRBV28 | few | TGTGCCAGCAACCCCCTCGATCTACAGGGGGCCCCTGGAAACACCATATATTTT | CASNPLDLQGAPGNTIYF
TRBJ1-1 | - | TRBV11-3 | - | TGTGCCAGCAGCTTAGTTTCAGGAGGTACTGAAGCTTTCTTT | CASSLVSGGTEAFF
TRBJ1-1 | - | TRBV7-2 | few | TGTGCCAGCAGTTCGCAACAGGGCACTGAAGCTTTCTTT | CASSSQQGTEAFF
TRBJ2-3 | TRBD2 | TRBV4-1 | - | TGCGCCAGCAGCCAGATAGGCCTAGCGGGGGGGGCCAAAGATACGCAGTATTTT | CASSQIGLAGGAKDTQYF
TRBJ2-5 | - | TRBV11-2 | - | TGTGCCAGCAGCTTAATGGTCAGGGGGAGGCAAGAGACCCAGTACTTC | CASSLMVRGRQETQYF
TRBJ1-3 | - | TRBV5-4 | - | TGTGCCAGCAGCTTGGCAACACGGGACTCTGGAAACACCATATATTTT | CASSLATRDSGNTIYF
TRBJ2-1 | TRBD2 | TRBV28 | - | TGTGCCAGCCGATACTATAGCGGGGGCGCCGACAATGAGCAGTTCTTC | CASRYYSGGADNEQFF
TRBJ2-1 | - | TRBV11-3 | - | TGTGCCAGCAGCTTTAACAATGAGCAGTTCTTC | CASSFNNEQFF
TRBJ2-1 | TRBD2 | TRBV10-2 | - | TGCGCCAGCAGCGGGACTAGCGGGGCCTACAATGAGCAGTTCTTC | CASSGTSGAYNEQFF
TRBJ2-5 | TRBD2 | TRBV7-2 | - | TGTGCCAGCAGCTTGGACGTAGCGGGGGGGACCCAGACCCAGTACTTC | CASSLDVAGGTQTQYF
TRBJ1-1 | TRBD1 | TRBV6-6 | - | TGTGCCAGCAGTTTGAACAGGGGTAAGGCTGAAGCTTTCTTT | CASSLNRGKAEAFF
TRBJ2-2 | - | TRBV18 | - | TGTGCCAGCTCACCGGCGGGGAACACCGGGGAGCTGTTTTTT | CASSPAGNTGELFF
TRBJ1-6 | - | TRBV6-5 | few | TGTGCCAGCAGTCTCAGGGTGCTTGACGGACCCCTCCACTTT | CASSLRVLDGPLHF
TRBJ2-7 | TRBD1 | TRBV9 | - | TGTGCCAGCAGCGCAGGGGGTTACGAGCAGTACTTC | CASSAGGYEQYF
TRBJ1-6 | TRBD1 | TRBV30 | once | TGTGCCTGGATTCCCGGGACAGGGTTGGGAGATTCACCCCTCCACTTT | CAWIPGTGLGDSPLHF
TRBJ1-6 | TRBD1 | TRBV19 | - | TGTGCCAGTAGCCGGGACAGGGATAATTCACCCCTCCACTTT | CASSRDRDNSPLHF
TRBJ1-5 | - | TRBV5-5 | - | TGTGCCAGCAGCTTGGAACGAGGCAATCAGCCCCAGCATTTT | CASSLERGNQPQHF
TRBJ1-3 | - | TRBV4-2 | - | TGTGCCAGCAGCCACGTCGGGAGCCTTGGAAACACCATATATTTT | CASSHVGSLGNTIYF
TRBJ2-1 | TRBD1 | TRBV27 | - | TGTGCCAGCAGTTCCGGGACAGCATTTTCACCCTACAATGAGCAGTTCTTC | CASSSGTAFSPYNEQFF
TRBJ2-7 | TRBD2 | TRBV4-3 | - | TGCGCCAGCAGCCAAGTTATAAGTAGCGGGGCGAGCTCCTACGAGCAGTACTTC | CASSQVISSGASSYEQYF
TRBJ1-1 | - | TRBV19 | - | TGTGCCAGTAGTATGGCAGCGACGAACACTGAAGCTTTCTTT | CASSMAATNTEAFF
TRBJ1-4 | TRBD1 | TRBV28 | - | TGTGCCAGCAGTCCGCCGACAGGGGTTAATGAAAAACTGTTTTTT | CASSPPTGVNEKLFF
TRBJ1-1 | - | TRBV28 | - | TGTGCCAGCAGTCCGTGGGCAGACCGAGACACTGAAGCTTTCTTT | CASSPWADRDTEAFF
TRBJ1-2 | - | TRBV4-1 | - | TGCGCCAGCAGCCAAGCCGGGGAGGGTTACTATGGCTACACCTTC | CASSQAGEGYYGYTF
TRBJ1-5 | - | TRBV21-1 | - | TGTGCCAGCAGCAGAAGAACGACAGGGTCCCTCATCAATCAGCCCCAGCATTTT | CASSRRTTGSLINQPQHF
TRBJ2-2 | - | TRBV7-3 | once | TGTGCCAGCAGCGGGGCAGGGACTAACACCGGGGAGCTGTTTTTT | CASSGAGTNTGELFF
TRBJ2-7 | - | TRBV9 | - | TGTGCCAGCAGCGTAGCTGAGGGGGCCTACGAGCAGTACTTC | CASSVAEGAYEQYF
TRBJ2-1 | TRBD1 | TRBV7-9 | - | TGTGCCAGCAGCCCCTCGACAGGGAGCTCCTACAATGAGCAGTTCTTC | CASSPSTGSSYNEQFF
TRBJ1-1 | TRBD1 | TRBV6-5 | - | TGTGCCAGCAGTTACTCGACAGGGGGGCAAGCTTTCTTT | CASSYSTGGQAFF
TRBJ2-3 | - | TRBV7-6 | - | TGTGCCAGCAGCCCCGAGGCCACAGGGAGTCCAGATACGCAGTATTTT | CASSPEATGSPDTQYF